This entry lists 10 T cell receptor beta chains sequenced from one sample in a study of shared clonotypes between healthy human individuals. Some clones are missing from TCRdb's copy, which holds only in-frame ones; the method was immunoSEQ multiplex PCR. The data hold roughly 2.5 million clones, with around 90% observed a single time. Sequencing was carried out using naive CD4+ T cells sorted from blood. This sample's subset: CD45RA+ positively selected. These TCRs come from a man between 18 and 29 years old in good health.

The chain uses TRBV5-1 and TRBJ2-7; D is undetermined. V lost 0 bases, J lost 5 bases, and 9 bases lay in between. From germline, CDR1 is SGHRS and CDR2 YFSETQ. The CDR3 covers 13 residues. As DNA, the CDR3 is TGCGCCAGCAGCTTGGGGGGTATAGACGAGCAGTACTTC. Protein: CASSLGGIDEQYF.

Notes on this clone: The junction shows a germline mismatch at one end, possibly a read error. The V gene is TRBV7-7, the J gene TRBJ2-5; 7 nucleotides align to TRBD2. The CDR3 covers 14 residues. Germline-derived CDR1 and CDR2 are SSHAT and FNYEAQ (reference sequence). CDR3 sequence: CASSLEGGRETQYF. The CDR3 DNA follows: TGTGCTAGCAGCTTAGAGGGAGGGAGAGAGACCCAGTACTTC.

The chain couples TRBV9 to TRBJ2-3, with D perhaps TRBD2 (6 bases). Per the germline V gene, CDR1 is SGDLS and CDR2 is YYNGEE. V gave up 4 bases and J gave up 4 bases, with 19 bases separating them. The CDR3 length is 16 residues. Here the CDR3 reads CASSPRGGGWADTQYF. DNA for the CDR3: TGTGCCAGCAGCCCTCGGGGAGGCGGGTGGGCAGATACGCAGTATTTT.

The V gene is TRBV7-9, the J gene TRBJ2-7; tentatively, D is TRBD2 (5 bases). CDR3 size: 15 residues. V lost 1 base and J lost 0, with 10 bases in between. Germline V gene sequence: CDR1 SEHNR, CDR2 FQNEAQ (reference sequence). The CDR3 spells CASSLVMGSSYEQYF. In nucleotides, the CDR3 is TGTGCCAGCAGCTTAGTCATGGGGAGCTCCTACGAGCAGTACTTC.

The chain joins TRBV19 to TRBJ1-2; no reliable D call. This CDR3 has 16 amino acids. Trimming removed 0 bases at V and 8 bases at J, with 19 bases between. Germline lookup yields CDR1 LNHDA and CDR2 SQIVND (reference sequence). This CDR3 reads CASSIDGTTPSGGYTF. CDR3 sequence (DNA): TGTGCCAGTAGTATAGATGGCACCACCCCATCGGGGGGCTACACCTTC.

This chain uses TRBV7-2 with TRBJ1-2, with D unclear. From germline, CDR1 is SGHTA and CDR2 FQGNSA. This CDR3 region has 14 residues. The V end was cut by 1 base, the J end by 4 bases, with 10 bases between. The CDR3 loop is CASSLGQSGYGYTF. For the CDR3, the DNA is TGTGCCAGCAGCTTAGGTCAGTCTGGCTATGGCTACACCTTC.

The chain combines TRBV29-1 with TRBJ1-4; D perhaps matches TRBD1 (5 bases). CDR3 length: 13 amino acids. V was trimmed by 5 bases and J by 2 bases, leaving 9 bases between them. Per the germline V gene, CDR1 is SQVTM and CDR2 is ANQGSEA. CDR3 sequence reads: CSVSRGTNEKLFF. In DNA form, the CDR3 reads TGCAGCGTTTCGCGGGGCACTAATGAAAAACTGTTTTTT.

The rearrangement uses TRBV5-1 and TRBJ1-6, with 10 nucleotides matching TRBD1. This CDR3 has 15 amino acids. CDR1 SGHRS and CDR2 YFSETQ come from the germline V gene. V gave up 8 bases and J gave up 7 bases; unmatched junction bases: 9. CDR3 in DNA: TGCGCCAGTTCCAAAGGGACAGGGGCAAATTCACCCCTCCACTTT. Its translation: CASSKGTGANSPLHF.

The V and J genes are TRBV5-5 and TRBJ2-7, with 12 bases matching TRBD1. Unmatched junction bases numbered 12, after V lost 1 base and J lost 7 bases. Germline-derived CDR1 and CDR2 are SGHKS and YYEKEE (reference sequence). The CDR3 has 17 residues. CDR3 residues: CASSLMRSGQGASEQYF. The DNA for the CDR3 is TGTGCCAGCAGCTTGATGCGTTCGGGACAGGGGGCTAGTGAGCAGTACTTC.

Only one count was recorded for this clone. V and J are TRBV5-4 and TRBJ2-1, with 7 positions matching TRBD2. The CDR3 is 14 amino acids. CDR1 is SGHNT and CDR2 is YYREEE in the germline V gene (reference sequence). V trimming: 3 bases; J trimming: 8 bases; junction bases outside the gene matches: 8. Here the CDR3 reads CASSSLLAKDEQFF. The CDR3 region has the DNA TGTGCCAGCAGCTCCTTACTAGCGAAGGATGAGCAGTTCTTC.